This T cell receptor beta chain was captured by sequencing in a study of control samples from healthy donors and cancer patients. Clones were sequenced by immunoSEQ multiplex PCR, and TCRdb holds only the in-frame ones, with some missing. The repertoire includes 150,000 to 200,000 clones, 75% to 95% of them detected once, and 2% to 2.5% sits in the top ten. What was sequenced was blood. The sequence derives from a woman between 35 and 50 years old in good health.

The CDR3 here is CATSREYSGDLAKNIQYF. DNA for the CDR3: TGTGCCACCAGCAGAGAGTATAGCGGGGACCTAGCCAAAAACATTCAGTACTTC. V is TRBV15 and J is TRBJ2-4; the match to TRBD2 covers 8 bases. This CDR3 region has 18 residues. The V gene end was trimmed by 0 bases and the J gene end by 0 bases; junction bases not matched to a gene: 7. Germline V gene lookup returns CDR1 LNHNV and CDR2 YYDKDF (reference sequence). Complete variable domain (other parts from reference TRBV15 and TRBJ2-4): DAMVIQNPRYQVTQFGKPVTLSCSQTLNHNVMYWYQQKSSQAPKLLFHYYDKDFNNEADTPDNFQSRRPNTSFCFLDIRSPGLGDTAMYLCATSREYSGDLAKNIQYFGAGTRLSVL.